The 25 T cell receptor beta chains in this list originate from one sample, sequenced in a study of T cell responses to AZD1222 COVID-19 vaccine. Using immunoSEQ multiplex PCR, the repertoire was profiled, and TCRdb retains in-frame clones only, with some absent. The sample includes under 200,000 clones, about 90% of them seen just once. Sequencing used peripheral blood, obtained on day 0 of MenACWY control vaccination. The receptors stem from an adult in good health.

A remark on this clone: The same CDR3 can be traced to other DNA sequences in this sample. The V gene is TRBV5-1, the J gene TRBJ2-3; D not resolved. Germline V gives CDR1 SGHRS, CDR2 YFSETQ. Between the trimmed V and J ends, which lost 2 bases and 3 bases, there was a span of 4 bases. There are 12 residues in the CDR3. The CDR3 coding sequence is TGCGCCAGCAGCTTTAGTACAGATACGCAGTATTTT. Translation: CASSFSTDTQYF.

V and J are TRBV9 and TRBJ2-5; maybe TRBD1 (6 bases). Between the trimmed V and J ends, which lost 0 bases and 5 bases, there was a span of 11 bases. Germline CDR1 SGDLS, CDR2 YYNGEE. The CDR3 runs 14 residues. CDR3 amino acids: CASSVDRELETQYF. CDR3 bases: TGTGCCAGCAGCGTAGACAGGGAGTTGGAGACCCAGTACTTC.

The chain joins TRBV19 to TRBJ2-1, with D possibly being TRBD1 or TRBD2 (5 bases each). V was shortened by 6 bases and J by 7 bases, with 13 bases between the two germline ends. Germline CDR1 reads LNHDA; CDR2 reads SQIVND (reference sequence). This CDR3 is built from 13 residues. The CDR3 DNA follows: TGTGCCAGTAGAGGACGGGGCGGTAATGAGCAGTTCTTC. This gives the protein CASRGRGGNEQFF.

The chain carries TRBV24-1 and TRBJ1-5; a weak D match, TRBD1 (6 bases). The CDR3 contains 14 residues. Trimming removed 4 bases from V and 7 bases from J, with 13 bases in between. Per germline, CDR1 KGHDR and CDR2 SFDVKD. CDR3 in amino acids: CATSEGRGGQPQHF. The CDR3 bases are TGTGCCACCAGTGAAGGCAGGGGAGGCCAGCCCCAGCATTTT.

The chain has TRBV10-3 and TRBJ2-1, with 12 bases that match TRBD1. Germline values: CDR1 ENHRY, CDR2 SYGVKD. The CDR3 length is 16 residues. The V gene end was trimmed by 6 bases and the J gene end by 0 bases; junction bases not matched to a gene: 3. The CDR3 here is CAIRGQGAISYNEQFF. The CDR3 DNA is TGTGCCATCAGGGGACAGGGGGCGATCTCCTACAATGAGCAGTTCTTC.

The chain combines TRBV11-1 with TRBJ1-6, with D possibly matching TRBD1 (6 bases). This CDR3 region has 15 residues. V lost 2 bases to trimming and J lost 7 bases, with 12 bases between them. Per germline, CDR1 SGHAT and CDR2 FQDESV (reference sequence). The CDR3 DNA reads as TGTGCCAGCAGCTTATCACGGGGGGCCAATTCACCCCTCCACTTT. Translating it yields CASSLSRGANSPLHF.

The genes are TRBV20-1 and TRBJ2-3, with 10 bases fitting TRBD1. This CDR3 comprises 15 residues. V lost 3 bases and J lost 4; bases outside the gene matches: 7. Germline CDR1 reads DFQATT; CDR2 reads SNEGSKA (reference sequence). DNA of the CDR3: TGCAGTGCTAGTCCCCGGGACAGGGGCCCAGATACGCAGTATTTT. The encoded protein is CSASPRDRGPDTQYF.

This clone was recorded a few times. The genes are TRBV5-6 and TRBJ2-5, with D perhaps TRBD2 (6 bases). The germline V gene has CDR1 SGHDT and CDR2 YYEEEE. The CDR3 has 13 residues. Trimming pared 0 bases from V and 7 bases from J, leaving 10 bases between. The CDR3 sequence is CASSLGLGVTQYF. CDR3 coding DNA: TGTGCCAGCAGCTTGGGACTAGGGGTGACCCAGTACTTC.

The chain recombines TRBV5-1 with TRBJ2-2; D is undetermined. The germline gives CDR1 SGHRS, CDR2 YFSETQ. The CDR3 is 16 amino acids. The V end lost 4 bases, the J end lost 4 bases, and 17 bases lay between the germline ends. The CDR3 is CASSPERADLTGELFF. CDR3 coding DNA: TGCGCCAGCAGCCCTGAAAGGGCAGACCTCACCGGGGAGCTGTTTTTT.

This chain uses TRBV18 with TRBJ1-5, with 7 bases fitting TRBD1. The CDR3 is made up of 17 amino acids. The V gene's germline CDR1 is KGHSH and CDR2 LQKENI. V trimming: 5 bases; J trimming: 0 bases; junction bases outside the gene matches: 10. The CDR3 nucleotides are TGTGCCAGCTCAGCTGAACAGGGGACCCTTAGCAATCAGCCCCAGCATTTT. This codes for CASSAEQGTLSNQPQHF. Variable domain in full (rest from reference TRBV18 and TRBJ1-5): NAGVMQNPRHLVRRRGQEARLRCSPMKGHSHVYWYRQLPEEGLKFMVYLQKENIIDESGMPKERFSAEFPKEGPSILRIQQVVRGDSAAYFCASSAEQGTLSNQPQHFGDGTRLSIL.

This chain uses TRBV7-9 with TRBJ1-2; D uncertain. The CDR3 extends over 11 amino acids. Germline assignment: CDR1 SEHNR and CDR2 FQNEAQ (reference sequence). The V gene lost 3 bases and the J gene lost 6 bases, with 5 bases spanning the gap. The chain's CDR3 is CASSLDNGYTF. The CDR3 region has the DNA TGTGCCAGCAGCTTGGATAATGGCTACACCTTC.

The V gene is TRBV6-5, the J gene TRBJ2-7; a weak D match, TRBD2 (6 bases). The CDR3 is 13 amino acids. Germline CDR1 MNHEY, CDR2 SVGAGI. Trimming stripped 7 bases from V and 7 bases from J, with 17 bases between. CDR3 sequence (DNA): TGTGCCAGCATGTTCCGGCCGGAGGGGGAGCAGTACTTC. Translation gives CASMFRPEGEQYF.

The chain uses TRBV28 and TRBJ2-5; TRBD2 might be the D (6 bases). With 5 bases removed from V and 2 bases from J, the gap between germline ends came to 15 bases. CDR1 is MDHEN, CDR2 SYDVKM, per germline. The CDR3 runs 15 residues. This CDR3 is CASSPSWRDQETQYF. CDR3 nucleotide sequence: TGTGCCAGCAGTCCCTCGTGGAGGGATCAAGAGACCCAGTACTTC.

The CDR3 sequence: CASSSRTGVGSGNTIYF. CDR3 DNA sequence: TGTGCCAGCAGCTCGAGAACAGGGGTGGGTTCTGGAAACACCATATATTTT. V gene TRBV7-2 combines with J gene TRBJ1-3, with 7 bases lining up with TRBD1. The CDR3 totals 17 residues. Trimming at V came to 4 bases and at J to 1 base, leaving 10 bases not matched to a gene. Germline V gives CDR1 SGHTA, CDR2 FQGNSA.

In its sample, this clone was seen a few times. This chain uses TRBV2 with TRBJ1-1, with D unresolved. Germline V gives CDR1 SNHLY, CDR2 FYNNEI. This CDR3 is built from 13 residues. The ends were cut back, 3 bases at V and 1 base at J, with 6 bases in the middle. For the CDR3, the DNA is TGTGCCAGCAGTGATCAAGGGAACACTGAAGCTTTCTTT. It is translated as CASSDQGNTEAFF.

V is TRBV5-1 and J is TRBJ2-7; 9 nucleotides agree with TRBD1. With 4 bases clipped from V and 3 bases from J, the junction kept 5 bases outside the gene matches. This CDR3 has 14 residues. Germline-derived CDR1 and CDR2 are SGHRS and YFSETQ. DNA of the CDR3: TGCGCCAGCAGCCCCGGGACAGGGAACTACGAGCAGTACTTC. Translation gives CASSPGTGNYEQYF.

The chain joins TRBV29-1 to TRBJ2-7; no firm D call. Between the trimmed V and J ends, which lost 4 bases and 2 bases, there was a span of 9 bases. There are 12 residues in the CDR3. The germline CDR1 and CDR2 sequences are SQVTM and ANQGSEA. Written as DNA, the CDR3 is TGCAGCGTTGCGGACGGAACCTACGAGCAGTACTTC. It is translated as CSVADGTYEQYF.

In DNA, the CDR3 is TGCGCCAGCAGTCCGCAGCCATCTGGAAACACCATATATTTT. Its protein is CASSPQPSGNTIYF. J is TRBJ1-3 and V is TRBV23-1; D remains unclear. TRBV23-1 is an open reading frame whose function is uncertain. V was trimmed by 4 bases and J by 1 base, leaving 8 bases between them. This CDR3 contains 14 residues.

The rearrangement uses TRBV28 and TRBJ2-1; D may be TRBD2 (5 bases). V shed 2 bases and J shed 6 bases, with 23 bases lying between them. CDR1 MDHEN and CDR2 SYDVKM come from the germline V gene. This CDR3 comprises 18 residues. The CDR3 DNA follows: TGTGCCAGCAGTTTAGGGTCCCCAGAGTTGGGAGTCGCCAATGAGCAGTTCTTC. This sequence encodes CASSLGSPELGVANEQFF.

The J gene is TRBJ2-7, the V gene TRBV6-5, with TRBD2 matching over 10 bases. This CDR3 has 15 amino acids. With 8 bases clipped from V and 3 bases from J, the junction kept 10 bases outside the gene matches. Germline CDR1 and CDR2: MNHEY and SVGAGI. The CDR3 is CASEALAGAIYEQYF. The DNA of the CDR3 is TGTGCCAGCGAGGCGCTAGCGGGGGCCATCTACGAGCAGTACTTC.

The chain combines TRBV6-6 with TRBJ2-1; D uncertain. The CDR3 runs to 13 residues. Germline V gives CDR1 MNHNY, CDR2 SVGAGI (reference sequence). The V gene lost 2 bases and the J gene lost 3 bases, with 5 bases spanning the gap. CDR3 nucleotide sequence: TGTGCCAGCAGTTACATCCACTACAATGAGCAGTTCTTC. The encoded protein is CASSYIHYNEQFF.

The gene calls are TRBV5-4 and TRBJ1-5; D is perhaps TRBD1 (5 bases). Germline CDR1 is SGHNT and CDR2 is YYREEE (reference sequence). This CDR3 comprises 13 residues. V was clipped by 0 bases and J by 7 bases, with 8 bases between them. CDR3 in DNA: TGTGCCAGCAGCTTGGGAGGGACCCAGCCCCAGCATTTT. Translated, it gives CASSLGGTQPQHF.

The CDR3, as DNA: TGTGCCAGCAGTGAAATCACTAGCGGTCTCTTCCAGCAGTACTTC. The encoded protein is CASSEITSGLFQQYF. The genes are TRBV6-1 and TRBJ2-7; 8 positions agree with TRBD2. The CDR3 has 15 amino acids. The trim removed 2 bases at V and 8 bases at J, leaving 11 bases unmatched. Germline CDR1 reads MNHNS; CDR2 reads SASEGT.

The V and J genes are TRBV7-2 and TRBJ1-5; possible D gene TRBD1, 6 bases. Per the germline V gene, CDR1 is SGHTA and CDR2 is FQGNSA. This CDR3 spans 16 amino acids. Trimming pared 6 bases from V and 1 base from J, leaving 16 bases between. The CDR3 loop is CASSWDISLSNQPQHF. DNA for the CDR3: TGTGCCAGCAGTTGGGACATATCCCTCAGCAATCAGCCCCAGCATTTT.

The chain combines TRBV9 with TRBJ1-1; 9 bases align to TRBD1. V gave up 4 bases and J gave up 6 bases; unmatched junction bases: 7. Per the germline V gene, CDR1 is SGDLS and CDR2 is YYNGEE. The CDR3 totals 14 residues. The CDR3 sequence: CASSLGQGRAEAFF. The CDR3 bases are TGTGCCAGCAGCCTTGGACAGGGGCGGGCTGAAGCTTTCTTT.